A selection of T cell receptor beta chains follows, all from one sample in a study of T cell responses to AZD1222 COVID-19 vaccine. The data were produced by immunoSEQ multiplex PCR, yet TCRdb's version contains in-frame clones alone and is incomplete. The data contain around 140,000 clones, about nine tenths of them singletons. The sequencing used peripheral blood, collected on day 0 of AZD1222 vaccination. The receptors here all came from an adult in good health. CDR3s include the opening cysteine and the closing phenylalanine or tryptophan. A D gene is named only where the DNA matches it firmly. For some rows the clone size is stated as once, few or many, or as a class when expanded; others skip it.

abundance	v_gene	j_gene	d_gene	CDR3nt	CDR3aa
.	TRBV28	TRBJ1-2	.	TGTGCCAGCAGTTTATCGGGTTCCTATGGCTACACCTTC	CASSLSGSYGYTF
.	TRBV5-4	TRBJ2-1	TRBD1	TGTGCCAGCAGCTTTTCCGGGACAGGAGGGGAGCAGTTCTTC	CASSFSGTGGEQFF
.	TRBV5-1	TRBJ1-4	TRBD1	TGCGCCAGCAGCGAGGGACAGGGGCGAGACAAACTGTTTTTT	CASSEGQGRDKLFF
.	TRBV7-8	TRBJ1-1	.	TGTGCCAGCAGCTTAGGGGCAGGTTTGAACACTGAAGCTTTCTTT	CASSLGAGLNTEAFF
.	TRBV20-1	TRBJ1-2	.	TGCAGTACTAGCTTGAGCTATGGCTACACCTTC	CSTSLSYGYTF
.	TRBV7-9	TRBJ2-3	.	TGTGCCAGCAGCTCATCTAGCACAGATACGCAGTATTTT	CASSSSSTDTQYF
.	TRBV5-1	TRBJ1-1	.	TGCGCCAGCAGCTTTCAAGGGGCAGGCACTGAAGCTTTCTTT	CASSFQGAGTEAFF
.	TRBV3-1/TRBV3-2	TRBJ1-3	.	TGTGCCAGCAGACAGACAGGAAACACCATATATTTT	CASRQTGNTIYF
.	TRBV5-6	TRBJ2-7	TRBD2	TGTGCCAGCAGCCGGACTAGCTACGAGCAGTACTTC	CASSRTSYEQYF
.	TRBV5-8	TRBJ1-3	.	TGTGCCAGCAGCAGCCAACCCGGGCTTCTTGGAAACACCATATATTTT	CASSSQPGLLGNTIYF
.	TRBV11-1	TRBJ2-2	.	TGTGCCAGCAGCTTCACAGGGACTAACACCGGGGAGCTGTTTTTT	CASSFTGTNTGELFF
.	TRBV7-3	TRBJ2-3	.	TGTGCCAGCAGCTTAACCGGACCCGATACGCAGTATTTT	CASSLTGPDTQYF
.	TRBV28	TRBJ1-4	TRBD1	TGTGCCAGCACCGAATTGGGGACAGGGGGGAATGAAAAACTGTTTTTT	CASTELGTGGNEKLFF
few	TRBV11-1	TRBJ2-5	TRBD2	TGTGCCAGCAGCTTGATCGGCGGGAGAGAGGGCGAGACCCAGTACTTC	CASSLIGGREGETQYF
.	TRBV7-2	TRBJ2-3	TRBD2	TGTGCCAGCAGCTTAAGACTAGCGGGGAGCACAGATACGCAGTATTTT	CASSLRLAGSTDTQYF
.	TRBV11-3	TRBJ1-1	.	TGTGCCAGCAGCTTCATGAACACTGAAGCTTTCTTT	CASSFMNTEAFF
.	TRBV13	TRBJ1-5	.	TGTGCCAGCAGCCGAGGAAATCAGCCCCAGCATTTT	CASSRGNQPQHF
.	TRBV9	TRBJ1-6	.	TGTGCCAGCAGCGTAGAAGCGTCGGGGGTCTCACCCCTCCACTTT	CASSVEASGVSPLHF
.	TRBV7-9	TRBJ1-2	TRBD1	TGTGCCAGCAGCCAACAGGGGTATGGCTACACCTTC	CASSQQGYGYTF
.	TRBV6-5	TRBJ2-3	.	TGTGCCAGCAGCCGCTCGCTACCTAGAACAGATACGCAGTATTTT	CASSRSLPRTDTQYF
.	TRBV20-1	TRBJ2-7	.	TGCAGTGTTTGGGGAGGCTACGAGCAGTACTTC	CSVWGGYEQYF
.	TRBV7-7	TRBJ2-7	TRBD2	TGTGCCAGCAGCCACGGGACTAGCGGGTCTTACGAGCAGTACTTC	CASSHGTSGSYEQYF
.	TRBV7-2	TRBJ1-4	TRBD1	TGTGCCAGCAGCACCCAGACAGGGAATGATGAAAAACTGTTTTTT	CASSTQTGNDEKLFF
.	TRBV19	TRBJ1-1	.	TGTGCCAGTAGTATTGGAACCCGTACCATGAACACTGAAGCTTTCTTT	CASSIGTRTMNTEAFF
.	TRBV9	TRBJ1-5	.	TGTGCCAGCAGCTCAGACGTGAATCAGCCCCAGCATTTT	CASSSDVNQPQHF
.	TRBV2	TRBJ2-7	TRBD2	TGTGCCAGCAGTGCGGCTAGCGGGAGGGCCGTCGACGAGCAGTACTTC	CASSAASGRAVDEQYF
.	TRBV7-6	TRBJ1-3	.	TGTGCCAGCAGCCTTAGAGGGGGGGGCACGGACTCTGGAAACACCATATATTTT	CASSLRGGGTDSGNTIYF
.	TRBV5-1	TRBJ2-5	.	TGCGCCAGCAGTGGGACCCTGGAGACCCAGTACTTC	CASSGTLETQYF
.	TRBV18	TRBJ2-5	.	TGTGCCAGCTCACCTAGACAGTTCCAAGAGACCCAGTACTTC	CASSPRQFQETQYF
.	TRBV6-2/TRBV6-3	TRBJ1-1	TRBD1	TGTGCCAGCAGTTATTCCACCCGACAGGGAACTGAAGCTTTCTTT	CASSYSTRQGTEAFF
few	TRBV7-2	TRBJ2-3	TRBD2	TGTGCCAGCAGCTTAGCCGGACTAGCGCTGGGCACAGATACGCAGTATTTT	CASSLAGLALGTDTQYF
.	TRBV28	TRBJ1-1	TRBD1	TGTGCCAGCAGTTTGGGGACAGGACACACTGAAGCTTTCTTT	CASSLGTGHTEAFF
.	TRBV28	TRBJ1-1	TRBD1	TGTGCCAGCTTAACCCTCTCGGACAGGAAGGGGGCTTTCTTT	CASLTLSDRKGAFF
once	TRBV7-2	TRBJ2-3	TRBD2	TGTGCCAGCAGGGGACTAGCGGGAGGGACGCAGTATTTT	CASRGLAGGTQYF
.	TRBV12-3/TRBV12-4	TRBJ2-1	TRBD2	TGTGCCAGCGGGCTTCACCCGGGACTAGCACTCTTC	CASGLHPGLALF
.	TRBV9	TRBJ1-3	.	TGTGCCAGCAGCGTAGCGGGGGATGGAAACACCATATATTTT	CASSVAGDGNTIYF
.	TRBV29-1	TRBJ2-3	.	TGCAGCGTTGCGAGGCAGGGAAGAGATACGCAGTATTTT	CSVARQGRDTQYF
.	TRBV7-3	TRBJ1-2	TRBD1	TGTGCCAGCAGCTCGTCAGGGGGCTCCTCCAACTATGGCTACACCTTC	CASSSSGGSSNYGYTF
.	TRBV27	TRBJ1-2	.	TGTGCCAGCAGTTTAAATTGGGGCAGCGGAGTTAACTATGGCTACACCTTC	CASSLNWGSGVNYGYTF
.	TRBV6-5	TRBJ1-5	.	TGTGCCAGCAGTCCTGACAGGAGTAATCAGCCCCAGCATTTT	CASSPDRSNQPQHF
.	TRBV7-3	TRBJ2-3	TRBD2	TGTGCCAGCAGCCTAGGACTAGCGGGCGCCCTAGATACGCAGTATTTT	CASSLGLAGALDTQYF
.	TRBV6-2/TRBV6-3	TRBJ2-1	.	TGTGCCAGCAGTTACGACCCCCGGCGGGCTCCAAGTAGTGAGCAGTTCTTC	CASSYDPRRAPSSEQFF
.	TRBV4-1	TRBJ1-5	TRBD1	TGCGCCAGCAGCCAAGGACAGGGCGACCAGCCCCAGCATTTT	CASSQGQGDQPQHF
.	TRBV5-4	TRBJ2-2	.	TGTGCCAGCAGCTCGCCCCGAGAGTCCGGGGAGCTGTTTTTT	CASSSPRESGELFF
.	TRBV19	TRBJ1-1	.	TGTGCCAGTAGTATAGGCGGAGGGGGGTCCAACACTGAAGCTTTCTTT	CASSIGGGGSNTEAFF
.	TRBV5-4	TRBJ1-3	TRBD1	TGTGCCAGCAGCTTACAGGGGGCCTTACCCTCTGGAAACACCATATATTTT	CASSLQGALPSGNTIYF
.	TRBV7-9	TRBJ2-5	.	TGTGCCAGCAGCTTAGGTGGGGACCGACAAGAGACCCAGTACTTC	CASSLGGDRQETQYF
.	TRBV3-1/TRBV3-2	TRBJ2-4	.	TGTGCCAGCAGCCAAGGGGGTCAAGCCAAAAACATTCAGTACTTC	CASSQGGQAKNIQYF
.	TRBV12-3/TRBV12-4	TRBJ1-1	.	TGTGCCAGCAGTAGAAACAGGGCGTACTTT	CASSRNRAYF
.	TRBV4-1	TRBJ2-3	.	TGCGCCAGCAGCCAAGAAGGGGGGCGGGCCACAGATACGCAGTATTTT	CASSQEGGRATDTQYF
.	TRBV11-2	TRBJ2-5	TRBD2	TGTGCCAGCAGCACCCGGGGACTAGCGGGAGGAGAGACCCAGTACTTC	CASSTRGLAGGETQYF
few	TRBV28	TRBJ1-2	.	TGTGCCAGCAGTTTTGGTGGCTATGGCTACACCTTC	CASSFGGYGYTF
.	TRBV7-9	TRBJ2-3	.	TGTGCCAGCAGCTTCGGTCCGGGGCACACTAGCACAGATACGCAGTATTTT	CASSFGPGHTSTDTQYF
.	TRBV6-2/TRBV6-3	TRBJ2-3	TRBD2	TGTGCCAGCAGTTACCCCGGACTAGCGGGAGACACAGATACGCAGTATTTT	CASSYPGLAGDTDTQYF
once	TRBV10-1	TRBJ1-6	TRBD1	TGCGCCAGCAGCTACAGGGGCTATACAAGGAGCTCCTATAATTCACCCCTCCACTTT	CASSYRGYTRSSYNSPLHF
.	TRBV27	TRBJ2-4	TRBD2	TGTGCCAGCAGGGGACTAGCGGGAGCCCGAAACATTCAGTACTTC	CASRGLAGARNIQYF
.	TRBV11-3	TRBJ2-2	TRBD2	TGTGCCAGCAGCCCTCGTGTGTTGGTAGCGGGATTGAACACCGGGGAGCTGTTTTTT	CASSPRVLVAGLNTGELFF
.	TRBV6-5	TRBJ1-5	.	TGTGCCAGCAGCCCCAGTGGCCAGGGCAATCAGCCCCAGCATTTT	CASSPSGQGNQPQHF
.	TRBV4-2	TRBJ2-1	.	TGTGCCAGCAGTTCAGCGGTGAGCTCCTACAATGAGCAGTTCTTC	CASSSAVSSYNEQFF